These T cell receptor beta chains were read from a single sample in a study of response to subunit inactivated influenza vaccine. TCRdb fed the RT-PCR reads into MiXCR, producing one record per CDR3 protein. The table includes a few hundred thousand distinct CDR3 sequences, just over 20% detected once. The sequencing here drew on PBMCs from blood, taken less than 22 months after vaccination. The receptors originated from a man between 45 and 75 years old who received an inactivated influenza vaccine. Each CDR3 is given with its conserved first and last residue.

j_call v_call cdr3_aa
TRBJ1-6 TRBV30 CAWSVPGQGRRNSPLHF
TRBJ2-7 TRBV20-1 CSAPALRDSYEQYF
TRBJ2-3 TRBV12-3/TRBV12-4 CASSYPLGVASTDTQYF
TRBJ2-1 TRBV12-3/TRBV12-4 CASGRLAGSSYNEQFF
TRBJ2-1 TRBV29-1 CSGSGMSDEQFF
TRBJ2-1 TRBV20-1 CSASNEQFF
TRBJ2-5 TRBV20-1 CSASYRGRKTQYF
TRBJ1-1 TRBV5-1 CASSPAVSGGGYVAFF
TRBJ2-1 TRBV24-1 CATSLGTSGGNEQFF
TRBJ2-1 TRBV7-9 CASSYNSDEKFF
TRBJ1-4 TRBV9 CASSQGQTINEKLFF
TRBJ1-2 TRBV12-3/TRBV12-4 CASSSGEQFANYGYTF
TRBJ1-1 TRBV19 CASSTSSQGGSTEAFF
TRBJ2-3 TRBV7-2 CASSRTGERDTQYF
TRBJ1-3 TRBV7-9 CASSLTAPGNTIYF
TRBJ2-7 TRBV12-3/TRBV12-4 CASSPTGYSYEQYF
TRBJ1-1 TRBV4-3 CASSQDRGGLNTEAFF
TRBJ2-1 TRBV7-2 CASSQERGSEQFF
TRBJ1-1 TRBV12-3/TRBV12-4 CASSIGTRNEAFF
TRBJ1-5 TRBV12-3/TRBV12-4 CASSRDSSNQPQHF